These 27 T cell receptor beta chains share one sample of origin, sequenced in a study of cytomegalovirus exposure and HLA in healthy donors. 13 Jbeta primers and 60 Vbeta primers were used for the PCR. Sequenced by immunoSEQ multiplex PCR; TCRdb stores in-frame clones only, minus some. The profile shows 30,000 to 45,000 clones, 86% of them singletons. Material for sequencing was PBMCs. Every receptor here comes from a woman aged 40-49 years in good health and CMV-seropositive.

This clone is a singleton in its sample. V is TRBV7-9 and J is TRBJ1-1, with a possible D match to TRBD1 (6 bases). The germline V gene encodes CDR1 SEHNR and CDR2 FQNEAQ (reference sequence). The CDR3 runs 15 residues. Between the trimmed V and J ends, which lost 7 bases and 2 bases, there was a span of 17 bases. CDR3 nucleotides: TGTGCCAGCACCTCACCGGGACATCCAAACACTGAAGCTTTCTTT. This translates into CASTSPGHPNTEAFF.

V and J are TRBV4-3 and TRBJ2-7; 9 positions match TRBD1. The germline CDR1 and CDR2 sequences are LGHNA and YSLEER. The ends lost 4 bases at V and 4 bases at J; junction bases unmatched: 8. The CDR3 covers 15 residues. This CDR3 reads CASSLYRDRAYEQYF. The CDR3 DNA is TGCGCCAGCAGCCTATACAGGGACAGGGCGTACGAGCAGTACTTC.

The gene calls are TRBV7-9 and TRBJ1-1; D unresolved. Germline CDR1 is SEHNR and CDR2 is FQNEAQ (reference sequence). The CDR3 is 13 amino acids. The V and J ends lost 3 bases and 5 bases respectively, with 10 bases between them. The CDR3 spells CASSFVEETEAFF. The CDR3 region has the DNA TGTGCCAGCAGCTTTGTTGAAGAGACTGAAGCTTTCTTT. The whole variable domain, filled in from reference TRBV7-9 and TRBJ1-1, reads DTGVSQNPRHKITKRGQNVTFRCDPISEHNRLYWYRQTLGQGPEFLTYFQNEAQLEKSRLLSDRFSAERPKGSFSTLEIQRTEQGDSAMYLCASSFVEETEAFFGQGTRLTVV.

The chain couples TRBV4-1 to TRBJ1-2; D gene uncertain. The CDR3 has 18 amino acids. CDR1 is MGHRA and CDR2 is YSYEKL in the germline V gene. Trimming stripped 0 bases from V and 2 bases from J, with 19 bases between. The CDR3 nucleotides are TGCGCCAGCAGCCAAGAATGGAGGGTGACGAGTTTAAACTATGGCTACACCTTC. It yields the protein CASSQEWRVTSLNYGYTF.

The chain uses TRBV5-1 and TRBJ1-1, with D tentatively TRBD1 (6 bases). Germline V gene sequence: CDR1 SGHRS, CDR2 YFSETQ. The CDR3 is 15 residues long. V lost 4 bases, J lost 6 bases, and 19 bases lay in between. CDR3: CASSPENRVGSEAFF. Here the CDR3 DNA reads TGCGCCAGCAGCCCCGAAAACAGGGTAGGGTCTGAAGCTTTCTTT.

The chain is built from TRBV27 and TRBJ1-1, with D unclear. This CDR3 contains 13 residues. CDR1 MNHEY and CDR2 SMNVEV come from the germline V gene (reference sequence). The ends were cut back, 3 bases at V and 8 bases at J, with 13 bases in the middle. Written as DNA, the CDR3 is TGTGCCAGCAGTTTGTCAGTCCGATCCGAAGCTTTCTTT. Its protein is CASSLSVRSEAFF.

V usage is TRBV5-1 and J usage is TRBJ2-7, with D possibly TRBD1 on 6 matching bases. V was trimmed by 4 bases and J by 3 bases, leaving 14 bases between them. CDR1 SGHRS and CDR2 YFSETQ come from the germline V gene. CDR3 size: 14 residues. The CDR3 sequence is CASSPRDNRYEQYF. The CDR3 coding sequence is TGCGCCAGCAGCCCCCGGGACAACCGCTACGAGCAGTACTTC. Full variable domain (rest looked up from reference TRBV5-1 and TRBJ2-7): KAGVTQTPRYLIKTRGQQVTLSCSPISGHRSVSWYQQTPGQGLQFLFEYFSETQRNKGNFPGRFSGRQFSNSRSEMNVSTLELGDSALYLCASSPRDNRYEQYFGPGTRLTVT.

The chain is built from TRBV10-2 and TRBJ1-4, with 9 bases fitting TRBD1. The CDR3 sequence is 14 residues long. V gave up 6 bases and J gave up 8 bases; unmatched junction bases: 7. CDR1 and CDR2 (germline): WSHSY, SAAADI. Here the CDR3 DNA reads TGCGCCAGCAGAGGGACAGGGAGGAGGGAAAAACTGTTTTTT. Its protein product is CASRGTGRREKLFF.

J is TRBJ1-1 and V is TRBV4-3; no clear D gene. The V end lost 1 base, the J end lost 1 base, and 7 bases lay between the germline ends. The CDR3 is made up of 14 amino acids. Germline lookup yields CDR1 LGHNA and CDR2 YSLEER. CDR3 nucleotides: TGCGCCAGCAGCCAAGGGGCGAAGAACACTGAAGCTTTCTTT. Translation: CASSQGAKNTEAFF.

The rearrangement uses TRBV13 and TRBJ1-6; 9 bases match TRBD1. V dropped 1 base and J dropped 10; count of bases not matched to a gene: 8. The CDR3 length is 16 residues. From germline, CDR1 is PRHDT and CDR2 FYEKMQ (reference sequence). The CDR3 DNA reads TGTGCCAGCAGCTTAGCCTGGGACAGGGAAGGATCACCCCTCCACTTT. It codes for CASSLAWDREGSPLHF.

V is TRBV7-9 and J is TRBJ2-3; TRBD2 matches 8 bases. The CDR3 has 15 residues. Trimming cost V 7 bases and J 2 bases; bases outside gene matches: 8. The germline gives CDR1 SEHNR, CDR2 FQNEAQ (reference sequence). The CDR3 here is CASTVGTSTTDTQYF. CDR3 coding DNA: TGTGCCAGCACGGTCGGGACTAGTACCACAGATACGCAGTATTTT.

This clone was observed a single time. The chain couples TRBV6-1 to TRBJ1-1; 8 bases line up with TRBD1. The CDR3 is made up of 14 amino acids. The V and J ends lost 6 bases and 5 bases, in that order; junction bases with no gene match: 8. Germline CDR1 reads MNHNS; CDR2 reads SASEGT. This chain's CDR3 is CASRNPTGGTEAFF. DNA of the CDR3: TGTGCCAGCAGAAATCCTACAGGGGGAACTGAAGCTTTCTTT.

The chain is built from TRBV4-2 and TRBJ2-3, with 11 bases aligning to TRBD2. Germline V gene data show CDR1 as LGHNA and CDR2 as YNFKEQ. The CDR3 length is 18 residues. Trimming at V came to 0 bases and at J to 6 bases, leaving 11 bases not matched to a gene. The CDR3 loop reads CASSQEGVAGGHVDTQYF. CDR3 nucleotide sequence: TGTGCCAGCAGCCAAGAGGGAGTAGCGGGGGGGCATGTGGATACGCAGTATTTT.

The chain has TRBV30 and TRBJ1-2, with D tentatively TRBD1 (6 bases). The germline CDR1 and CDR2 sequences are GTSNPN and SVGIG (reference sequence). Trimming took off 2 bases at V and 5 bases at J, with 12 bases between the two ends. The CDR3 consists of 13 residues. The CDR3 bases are TGTGCCTGGAGTCCTACAGGGCCATATGGCTACACCTTC. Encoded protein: CAWSPTGPYGYTF. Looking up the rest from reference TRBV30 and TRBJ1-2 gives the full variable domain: SQTIHQWPATLVQPVGSPLSLECTVEGTSNPNLYWYRQAAGRGLQLLFYSVGIGQISSEVPQNLSASRPQDRQFILSSKKLLLSDSGFYLCAWSPTGPYGYTFGSGTRLTVV.

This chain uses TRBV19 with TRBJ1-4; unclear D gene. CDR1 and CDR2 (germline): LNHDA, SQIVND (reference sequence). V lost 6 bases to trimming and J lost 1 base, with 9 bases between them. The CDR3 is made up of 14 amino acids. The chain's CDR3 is CASSTQITNEKLFF. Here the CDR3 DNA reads TGTGCCAGTAGCACACAGATAACTAATGAAAAACTGTTTTTT.

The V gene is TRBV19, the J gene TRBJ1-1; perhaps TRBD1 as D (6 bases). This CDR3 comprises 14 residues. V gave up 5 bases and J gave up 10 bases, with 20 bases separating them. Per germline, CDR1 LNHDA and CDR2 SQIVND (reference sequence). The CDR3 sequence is CASSRGGAPYGAFF. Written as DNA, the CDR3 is TGTGCCAGTAGTCGCGGGGGCGCCCCATATGGAGCTTTCTTT.

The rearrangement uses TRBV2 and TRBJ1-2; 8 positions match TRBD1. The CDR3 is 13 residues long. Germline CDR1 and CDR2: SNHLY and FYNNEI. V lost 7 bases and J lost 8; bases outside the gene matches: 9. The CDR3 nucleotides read TGTGCCAGCATCATGGGGACAGGATCGGGCTACACCTTC. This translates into CASIMGTGSGYTF.

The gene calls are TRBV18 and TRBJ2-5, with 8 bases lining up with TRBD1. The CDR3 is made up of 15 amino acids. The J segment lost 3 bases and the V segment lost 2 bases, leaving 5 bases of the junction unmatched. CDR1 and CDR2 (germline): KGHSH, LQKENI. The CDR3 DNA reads TGTGCCAGCTCACCAATCCAGGGGGCAAAAGAGACCCAGTACTTC. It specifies CASSPIQGAKETQYF.

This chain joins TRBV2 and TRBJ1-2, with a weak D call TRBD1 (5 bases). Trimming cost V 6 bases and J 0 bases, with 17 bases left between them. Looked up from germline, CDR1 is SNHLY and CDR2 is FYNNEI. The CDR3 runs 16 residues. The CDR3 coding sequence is TGTGCCAGCAGCCTCAGAGGGGAGGGGTCTAACTATGGCTACACCTTC. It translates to CASSLRGEGSNYGYTF.

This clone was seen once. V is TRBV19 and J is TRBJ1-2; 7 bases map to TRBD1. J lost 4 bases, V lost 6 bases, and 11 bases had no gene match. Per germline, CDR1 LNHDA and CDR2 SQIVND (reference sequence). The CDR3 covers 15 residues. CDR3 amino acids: CASSSRDRLSYGYTF. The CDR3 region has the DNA TGTGCCAGTAGCAGCCGGGACAGACTTTCCTATGGCTACACCTTC.

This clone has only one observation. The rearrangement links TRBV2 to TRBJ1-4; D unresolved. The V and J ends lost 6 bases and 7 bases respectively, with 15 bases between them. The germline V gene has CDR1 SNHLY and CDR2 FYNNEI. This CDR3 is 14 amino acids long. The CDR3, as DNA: TGTGCCAGCAGAATCACGAGGGAGAGTGAAAAACTGTTTTTT. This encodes CASRITRESEKLFF.

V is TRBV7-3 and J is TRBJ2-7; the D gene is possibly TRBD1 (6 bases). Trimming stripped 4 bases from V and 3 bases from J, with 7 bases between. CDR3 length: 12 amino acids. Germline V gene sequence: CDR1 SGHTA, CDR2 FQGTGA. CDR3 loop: CASSSTGYEQYF. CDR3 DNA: TGTGCCAGCAGCTCGACAGGCTACGAGCAGTACTTC.

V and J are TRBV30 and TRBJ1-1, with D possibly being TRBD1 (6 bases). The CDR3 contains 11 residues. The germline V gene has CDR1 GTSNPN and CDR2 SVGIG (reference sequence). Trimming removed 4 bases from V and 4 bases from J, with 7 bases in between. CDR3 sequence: CAWTGVTEAFF. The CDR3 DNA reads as TGTGCCTGGACAGGGGTCACTGAAGCTTTCTTT.

The CDR3 reads CASRMTGVLYEQYF. CDR3 DNA: TGTGCCAGCAGGATGACAGGGGTACTGTACGAGCAGTACTTC. The genes are TRBV27 and TRBJ2-7; 8 nucleotides align to TRBD1. V dropped 6 bases and J dropped 4; count of bases not matched to a gene: 8. Germline CDR1 and CDR2: MNHEY and SMNVEV (reference sequence). The CDR3 loop spans 14 amino acids.

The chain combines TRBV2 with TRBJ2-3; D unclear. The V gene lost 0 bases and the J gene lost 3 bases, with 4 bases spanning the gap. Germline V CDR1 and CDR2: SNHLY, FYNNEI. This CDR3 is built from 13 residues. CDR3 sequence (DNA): TGTGCCAGCAGTGAAGCTATGACAGATACGCAGTATTTT. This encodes CASSEAMTDTQYF. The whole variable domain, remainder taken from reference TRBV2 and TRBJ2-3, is EPEVTQTPSHQVTQMGQEVILRCVPISNHLYFYWYRQILGQKVEFLVSFYNNEISEKSEIFDDQFSVERPDGSNFTLKIRSTKLEDSAMYFCASSEAMTDTQYFGPGTRLTVL.

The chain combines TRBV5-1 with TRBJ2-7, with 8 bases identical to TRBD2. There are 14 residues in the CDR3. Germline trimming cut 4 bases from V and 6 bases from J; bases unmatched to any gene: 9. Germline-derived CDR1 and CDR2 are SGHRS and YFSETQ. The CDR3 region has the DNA TGCGCCAGCAGCCATAGGGGACTAGAGGCCGAGCAGTACTTC. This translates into CASSHRGLEAEQYF.

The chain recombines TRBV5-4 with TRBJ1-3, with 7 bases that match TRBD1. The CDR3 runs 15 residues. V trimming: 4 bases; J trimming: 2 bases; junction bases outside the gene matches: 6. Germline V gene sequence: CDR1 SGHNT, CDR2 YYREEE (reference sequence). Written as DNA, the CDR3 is TGTGCCAGCAGCGGCAAGACAGGGACTGGAAACACCATATATTTT. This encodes CASSGKTGTGNTIYF.